Listed below are T cell receptor beta chains from one sample, sequenced in a study of blood T cell repertoires in COVID-19. Clones were sequenced by immunoSEQ multiplex PCR, and TCRdb holds only the in-frame ones, with some missing. The table includes some 200,000 clones, roughly 90% detected once. Sample: PBMCs or T cells enriched from blood (not recorded which). The receptors originated from a woman aged 45-65 years in a cohort exposed to, infected with or recovered from COVID-19 (not recorded which). Each CDR3 is given with its conserved first and last residue. Each record gives: D gene, V gene, clone size, J gene, CDR3 protein, CDR3 DNA. The D gene is left open where the match is weak. Size is stated for part of the rows, as once, few or many counts, or as a class when the clone is expanded.

>NA|TRBV12-5|NA|TRBJ1-2
CASGLGTRGGFF
TGTGCTAGTGGTTTGGGGACACGAGGTGGATTCTTC
>NA|TRBV4-2|NA|TRBJ1-1
CASSQTPTENTEAFF
TGTGCCAGCAGCCAAACCCCGACAGAGAACACTGAAGCTTTCTTT
>NA|TRBV3-1/TRBV3-2|NA|TRBJ1-6
CASSQGPFDSPLHF
TGTGCCAGCAGCCAAGGGCCGTTTGATTCACCCCTCCACTTT
>NA|TRBV12-3/TRBV12-4|once|TRBJ1-2
CASTSTVSYGYTF
TGTGCCAGCACCTCGACAGTGAGCTATGGCTACACCTTC
>NA|TRBV27|NA|TRBJ2-6
CASSSRVSGANVLTF
TGTGCCAGCAGTAGCAGGGTCTCTGGGGCCAACGTCCTGACTTTC
>NA|TRBV30|NA|TRBJ1-6
CAWRWGRIPGGPLHF
TGTGCCTGGAGATGGGGGCGGATTCCTGGTGGACCCCTCCACTTT
>NA|TRBV19|NA|TRBJ1-5
CASSIGPRGGDQPQHF
TGTGCCAGTAGTATCGGGCCCAGGGGAGGGGATCAGCCCCAGCATTTT
>NA|TRBV11-2|NA|TRBJ1-1
CASSRTGTSSRGAFF
TGTGCCAGCAGCCGCACCGGGACATCTTCTAGGGGAGCTTTCTTT
>TRBD1|TRBV5-1|NA|TRBJ2-7
CASSLTGGSSYEQYF
TGCGCCAGCAGCCTGACAGGGGGTTCCTCCTACGAGCAGTACTTC
>NA|TRBV19|NA|TRBJ1-1
CASSIDQGSEAFF
TGTGCCAGTAGTATAGATCAGGGAAGTGAAGCTTTCTTT
>NA|TRBV5-4|NA|TRBJ1-1
CASSLGGGNTEAFF
TGTGCCAGCAGCTTGGGAGGGGGGAACACTGAAGCTTTCTTT
>TRBD1|TRBV9|few|TRBJ1-1
CASSVGTGSEAFF
TGTGCCAGCAGCGTGGGGACAGGCAGTGAAGCTTTCTTT
>NA|TRBV7-9|NA|TRBJ1-2
CASSRVNGYTF
TGTGCCAGCAGCCGAGTAAATGGCTACACCTTC
>TRBD2|TRBV24-1|NA|TRBJ2-1
CATSDSTGGRSEQFF
TGTGCCACCAGTGATTCGACGGGGGGGCGAAGTGAGCAGTTCTTC
>TRBD2|TRBV23-1|once|TRBJ2-1
CASSRTYLLAGLGNEQFF
TGCGCCAGCAGTCGCACGTACCTTCTAGCGGGGTTGGGGAATGAGCAGTTCTTC
>TRBD1|TRBV27|NA|TRBJ2-7
CASSLGQGPGEQYF
TGTGCCAGCAGTTTAGGACAGGGTCCCGGGGAGCAGTACTTC
>NA|TRBV25-1|NA|TRBJ1-5
CASSERGTGTQPQHF
TGTGCCAGCAGTGAAAGGGGAACAGGGACTCAGCCCCAGCATTTT
>TRBD1|TRBV6-2/TRBV6-3|few|TRBJ1-5
CASSRQGLTNQPQHF
TGTGCCAGCAGTAGACAGGGGCTAACCAATCAGCCCCAGCATTTT
>NA|TRBV7-7|NA|TRBJ1-1
CASSLFSGGDTEAFF
TGTGCTAGCAGCTTATTTTCAGGCGGGGACACTGAAGCTTTCTTT
>TRBD1|TRBV28|few|TRBJ1-2
CASRSSANKGARGYGYTF
TGTGCCAGCAGGTCGTCTGCAAATAAGGGGGCTCGGGGCTATGGCTACACCTTC
>TRBD1|TRBV6-5|NA|TRBJ1-3
CASSRGQGSGNTIYF
TGTGCCAGCAGTCGTGGACAGGGGTCTGGAAACACCATATATTTT
>TRBD1|TRBV4-3|NA|TRBJ1-1
CASSQVPTGATEAFF
TGCGCCAGCAGCCAAGTCCCGACAGGGGCCACTGAAGCTTTCTTT
>TRBD1|TRBV9|NA|TRBJ1-1
CASSVGGGPGNTEAFF
TGTGCCAGCAGCGTAGGAGGGGGCCCTGGGAACACTGAAGCTTTCTTT